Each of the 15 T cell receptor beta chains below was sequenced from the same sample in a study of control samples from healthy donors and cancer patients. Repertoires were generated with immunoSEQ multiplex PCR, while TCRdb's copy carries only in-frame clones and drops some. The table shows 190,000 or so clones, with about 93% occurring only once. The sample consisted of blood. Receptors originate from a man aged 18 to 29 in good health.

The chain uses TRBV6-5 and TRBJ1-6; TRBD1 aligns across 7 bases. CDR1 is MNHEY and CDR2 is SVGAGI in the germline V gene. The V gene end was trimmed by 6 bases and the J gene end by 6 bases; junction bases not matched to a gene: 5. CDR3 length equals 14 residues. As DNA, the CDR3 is TGTGCCAGCAGGAACGACAGGGCTAATTCACCCCTCCACTTT. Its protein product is CASRNDRANSPLHF.

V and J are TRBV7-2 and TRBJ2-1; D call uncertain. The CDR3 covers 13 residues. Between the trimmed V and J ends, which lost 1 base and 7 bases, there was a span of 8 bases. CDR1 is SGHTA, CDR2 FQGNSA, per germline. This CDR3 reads CASSLDRRNEQFF. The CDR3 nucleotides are TGTGCCAGCAGCTTAGATCGCAGAAATGAGCAGTTCTTC.

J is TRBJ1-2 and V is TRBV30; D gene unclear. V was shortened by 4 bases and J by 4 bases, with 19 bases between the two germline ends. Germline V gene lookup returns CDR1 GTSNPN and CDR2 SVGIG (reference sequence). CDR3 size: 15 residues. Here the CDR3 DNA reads TGTGCCTGGACTGTAGGGTTCCGGTCGGCCTATGGCTACACCTTC. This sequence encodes CAWTVGFRSAYGYTF.

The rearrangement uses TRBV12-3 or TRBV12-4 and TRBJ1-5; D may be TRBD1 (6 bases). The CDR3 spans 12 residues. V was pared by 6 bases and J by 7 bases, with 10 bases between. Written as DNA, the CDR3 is TGTGCCAGCAGGGACAGAAAGCAGCCCCAGCATTTT. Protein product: CASRDRKQPQHF.

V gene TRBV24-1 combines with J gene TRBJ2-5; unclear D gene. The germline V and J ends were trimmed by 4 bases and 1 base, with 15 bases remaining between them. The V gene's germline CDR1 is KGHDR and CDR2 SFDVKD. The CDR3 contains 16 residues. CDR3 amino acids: CATSDSQNAPQETQYF. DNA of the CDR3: TGTGCCACCAGTGACTCCCAGAACGCCCCCCAAGAGACCCAGTACTTC.

This CDR3 reads CASSRALLDGYTF. The CDR3 bases are TGTGCCAGCAGTCGGGCCCTGCTTGACGGCTACACCTTC. The gene calls are TRBV12-3 or TRBV12-4 and TRBJ1-2; no clear D gene. Deletions cut 5 bases from V and 8 bases from J, with 15 bases between. The CDR3 spans 13 residues.

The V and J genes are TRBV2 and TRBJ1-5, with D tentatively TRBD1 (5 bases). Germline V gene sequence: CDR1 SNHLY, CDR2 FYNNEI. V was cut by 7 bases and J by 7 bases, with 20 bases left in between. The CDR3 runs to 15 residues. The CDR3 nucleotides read TGTGCCAGCAAACGGTTGGTGGGGACGGAACAGCCCCAGCATTTT. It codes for CASKRLVGTEQPQHF. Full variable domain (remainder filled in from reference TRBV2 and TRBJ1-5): EPEVTQTPSHQVTQMGQEVILRCVPISNHLYFYWYRQILGQKVEFLVSFYNNEISEKSEIFDDQFSVERPDGSNFTLKIRSTKLEDSAMYFCASKRLVGTEQPQHFGDGTRLSIL.

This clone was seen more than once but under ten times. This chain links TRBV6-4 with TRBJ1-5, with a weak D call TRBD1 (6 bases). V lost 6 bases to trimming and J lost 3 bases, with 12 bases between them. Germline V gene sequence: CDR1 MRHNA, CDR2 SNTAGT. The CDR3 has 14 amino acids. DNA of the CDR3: TGTGCCAGCAGAACAGGGAGCAACAATCAGCCCCAGCATTTT. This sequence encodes CASRTGSNNQPQHF.

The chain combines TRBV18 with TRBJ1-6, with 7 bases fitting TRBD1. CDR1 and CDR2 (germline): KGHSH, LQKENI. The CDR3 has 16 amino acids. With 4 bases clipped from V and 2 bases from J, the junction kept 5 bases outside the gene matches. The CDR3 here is CASSQRDSPYNSPLHF. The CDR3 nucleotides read TGTGCCAGCTCACAACGGGACAGCCCCTATAATTCACCCCTCCACTTT. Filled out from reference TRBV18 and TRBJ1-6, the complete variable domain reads NAGVMQNPRHLVRRRGQEARLRCSPMKGHSHVYWYRQLPEEGLKFMVYLQKENIIDESGMPKERFSAEFPKEGPSILRIQQVVRGDSAAYFCASSQRDSPYNSPLHFGNGTRLTVT.

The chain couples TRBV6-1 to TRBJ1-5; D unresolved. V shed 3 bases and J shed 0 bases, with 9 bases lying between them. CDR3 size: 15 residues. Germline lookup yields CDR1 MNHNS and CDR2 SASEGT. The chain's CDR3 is CASSDRSDSNQPQHF. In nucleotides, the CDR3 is TGTGCCAGCAGTGACCGCAGCGATAGCAATCAGCCCCAGCATTTT.

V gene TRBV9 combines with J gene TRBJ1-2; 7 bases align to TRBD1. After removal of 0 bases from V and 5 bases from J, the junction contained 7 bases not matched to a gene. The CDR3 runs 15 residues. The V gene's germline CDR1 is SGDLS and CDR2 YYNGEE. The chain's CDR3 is CASSVGQGVRYGYTF. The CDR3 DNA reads TGTGCCAGCAGCGTAGGGCAGGGGGTTAGGTATGGCTACACCTTC. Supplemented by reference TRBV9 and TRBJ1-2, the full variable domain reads DSGVTQTPKHLITATGQRVTLRCSPRSGDLSVYWYQQSLDQGLQFLIQYYNGEERAKGNILERFSAQQFPDLHSELNLSSLELGDSALYFCASSVGQGVRYGYTFGSGTRLTVV.

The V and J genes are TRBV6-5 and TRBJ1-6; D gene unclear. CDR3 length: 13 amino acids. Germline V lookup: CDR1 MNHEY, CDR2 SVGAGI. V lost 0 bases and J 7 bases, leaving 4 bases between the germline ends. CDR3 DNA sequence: TGTGCCAGCAGTTACTCACCCAATTCACCCCTCCACTTT. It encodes CASSYSPNSPLHF.

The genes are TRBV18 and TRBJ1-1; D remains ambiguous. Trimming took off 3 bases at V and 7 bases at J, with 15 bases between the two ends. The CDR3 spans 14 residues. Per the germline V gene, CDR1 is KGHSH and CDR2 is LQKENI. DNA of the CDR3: TGTGCCAGCTCACCCGCCGGCAGAGAAAATGAAGCTTTCTTT. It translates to CASSPAGRENEAFF.

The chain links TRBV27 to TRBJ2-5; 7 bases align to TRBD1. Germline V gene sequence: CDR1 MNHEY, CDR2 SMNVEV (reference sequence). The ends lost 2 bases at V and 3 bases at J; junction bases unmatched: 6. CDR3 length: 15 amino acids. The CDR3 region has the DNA TGTGCCAGCAGTTTACTGACAGGGATTGAAGAGACCCAGTACTTC. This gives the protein CASSLLTGIEETQYF.

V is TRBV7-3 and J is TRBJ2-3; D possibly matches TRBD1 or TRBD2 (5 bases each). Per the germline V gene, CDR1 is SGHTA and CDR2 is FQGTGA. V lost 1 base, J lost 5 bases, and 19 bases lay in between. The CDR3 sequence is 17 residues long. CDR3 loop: CASSLRNRDAGGDTQYF. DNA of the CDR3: TGTGCCAGCAGCTTAAGGAACCGGGACGCCGGTGGAGATACGCAGTATTTT.